This TCR beta chain was observed in a study of T cell repertoires and Cas9 in healthy adults (dated by TCRdb to the late 2010s). Study-wide context: Within the CD4 and CD8 compartments, SpCas9-reactive T cells were assessed for multi-effector potency, cytotoxicity and lineage determination. The study examined preexisting T cell immunity against the Streptococcus pyogenes Cas9 nuclease (SpCas9) used in CRISPR gene editing. What the study reported, not specific to this receptor: In vitro, the proliferation and function of SpCas9-reactive effector T cells were reported to be mitigated by SpCas9-reactive regulatory T cells.

As regards this clone: It lacks a known antigen. Base quality data are lacking; no much larger clone is found one base away.

Libraries were prepared through the immunoSEQ multiplex PCR assay. The clones in this table, taken by TCRdb from immuneACCESS, are in-frame only. Not every clone is retained; where verified, under half of the shortfall comes from an unresolved V gene, and the cause of the rest is unknown. The sample yields approximately 22,000 clones; around 93% were counted once. Of the sample, approximately 0.84% is held by the ten largest clones. Based on the germline V gene, the CDR1 and CDR2 sequences are SGHRS and YFSETQ. There are 16 amino acids in the CDR3, from cysteine to phenylalanine inclusive. Just the 48-base CDR3 DNA is kept, in frame starting at base 1. The germline V end is reduced by 6 bases and the J end by 4 bases; junction bases left unmatched: 14. All of the donors in the study were healthy humans.

The chain uses TRBV5-1 and TRBJ1-1; 8 bases in the middle match TRBD1. Sequencing was carried out using CD4+ effector T cells (CD127+, CD25-, CD137-, CD154-) from PBMCs; culture status not recorded. This TCR was sampled from a human donor in good health. The DNA is as follows: TGCGCCAGCACCTCCGTTCCCTCCGGACAGGGCACTGAAGCTTTCTTT. It translates as CASTSVPSGQGTEAFF.